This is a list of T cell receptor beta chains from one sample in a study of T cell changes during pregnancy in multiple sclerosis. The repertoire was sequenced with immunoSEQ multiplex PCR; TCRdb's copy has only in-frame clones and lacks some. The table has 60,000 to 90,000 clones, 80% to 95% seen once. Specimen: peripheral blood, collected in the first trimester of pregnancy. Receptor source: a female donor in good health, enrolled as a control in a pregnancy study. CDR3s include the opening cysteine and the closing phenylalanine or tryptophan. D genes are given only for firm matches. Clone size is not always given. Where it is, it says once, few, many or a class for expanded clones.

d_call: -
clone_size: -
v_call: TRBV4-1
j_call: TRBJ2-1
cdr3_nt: TGCGCCAGCAGCCAGGTACCCCCGGACAATGAGCAGTTCTTC
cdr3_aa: CASSQVPPDNEQFF

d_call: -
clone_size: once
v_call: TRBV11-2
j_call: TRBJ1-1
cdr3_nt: TGTGCCAGCAGCTTAGTGGGCCCCTTGTCAGGGGAAGCTTTCTTT
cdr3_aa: CASSLVGPLSGEAFF

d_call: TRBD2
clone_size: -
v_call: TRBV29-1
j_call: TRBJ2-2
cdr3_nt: TGCAGCGTTGGACTAGCGGGGGACACCGGGGAGCTGTTTTTT
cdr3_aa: CSVGLAGDTGELFF

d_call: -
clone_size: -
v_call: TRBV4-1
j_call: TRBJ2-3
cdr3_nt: TGCGCCAGCAGCCAACAGTTTCCCGAGGCGCAGTATTTT
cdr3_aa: CASSQQFPEAQYF

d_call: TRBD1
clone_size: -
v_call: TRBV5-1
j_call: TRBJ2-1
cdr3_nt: TGCGCCAGCAGCTTTCCAGGGGGTAATGAGCAGTTCTTC
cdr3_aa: CASSFPGGNEQFF

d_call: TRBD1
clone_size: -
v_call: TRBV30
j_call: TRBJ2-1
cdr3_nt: TGTGCCTGGAAACGTAGGGGGCTGGTTAATGAGCAGTTCTTC
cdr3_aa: CAWKRRGLVNEQFF

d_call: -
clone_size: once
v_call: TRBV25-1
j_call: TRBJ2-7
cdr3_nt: TGTGCCAGCAGTGCGCCACGGGAGCTAGGGTCCTACGAGCAGTACTTC
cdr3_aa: CASSAPRELGSYEQYF

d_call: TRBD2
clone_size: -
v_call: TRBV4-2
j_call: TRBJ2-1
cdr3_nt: TGTGCCAGCAGCCAAAGCAGCGGGAACAATGAGCAGTTCTTC
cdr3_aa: CASSQSSGNNEQFF

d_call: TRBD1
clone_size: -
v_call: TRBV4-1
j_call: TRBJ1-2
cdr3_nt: TGCGCCAGCAGCCAAGAGCCGGGACAGCTTAACTATGGCTACACCTTC
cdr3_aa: CASSQEPGQLNYGYTF

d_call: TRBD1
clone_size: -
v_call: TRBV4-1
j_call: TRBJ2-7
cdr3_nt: TGCGCCAGCAGCCGCGGGACAGGGAGCTCCTACGAGCAGTACTTC
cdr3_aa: CASSRGTGSSYEQYF

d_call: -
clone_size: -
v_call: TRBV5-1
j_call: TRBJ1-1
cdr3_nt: TGCGCCAGCAGCTTGGAACTAATGGGGAACACTGAAGCTTTCTTT
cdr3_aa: CASSLELMGNTEAFF

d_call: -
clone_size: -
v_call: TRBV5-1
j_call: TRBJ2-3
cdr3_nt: TGCGCCAGCAGCATGAGGAGGGCAGATACGCAGTATTTT
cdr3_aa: CASSMRRADTQYF

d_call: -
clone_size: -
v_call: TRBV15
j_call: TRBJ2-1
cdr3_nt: TGTGCCACCAGCATCTCCGGAGACTACAATGAGCAGTTCTTC
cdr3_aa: CATSISGDYNEQFF

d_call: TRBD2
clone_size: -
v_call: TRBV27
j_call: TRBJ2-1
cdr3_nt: TGTGCCAGCAGTTGGTTGGCTAGCGGGAAGTCGAATGAGCAGTTCTTC
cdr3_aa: CASSWLASGKSNEQFF

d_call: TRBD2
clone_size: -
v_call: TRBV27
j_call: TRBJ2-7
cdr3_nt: TGTGCCAGCAGCCCCGATAGCTATGGACTAGCGGGAGGCGAGCAGTACTTC
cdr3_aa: CASSPDSYGLAGGEQYF

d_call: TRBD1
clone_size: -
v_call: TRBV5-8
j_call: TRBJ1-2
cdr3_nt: TGTGCCAGCAGCTTCGGGACAGGGGGCTACTATGGCTACACCTTC
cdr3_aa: CASSFGTGGYYGYTF

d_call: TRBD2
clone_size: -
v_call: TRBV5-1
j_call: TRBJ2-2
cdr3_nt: TGCGCCAGCACCCTAGCGGGAGGCGAGACCGGGGAGCTGTTTTTT
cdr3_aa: CASTLAGGETGELFF

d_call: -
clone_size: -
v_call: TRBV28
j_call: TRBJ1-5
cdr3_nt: TGTGCCAGCAGTTTAATAGGGGATCGGCAGCCCCAGCATTTT
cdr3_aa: CASSLIGDRQPQHF

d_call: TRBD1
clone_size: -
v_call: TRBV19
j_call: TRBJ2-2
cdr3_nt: TGTGCCAGTAGTATACGAGGGACAGCGAACACCGGGGAGCTGTTTTTT
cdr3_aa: CASSIRGTANTGELFF

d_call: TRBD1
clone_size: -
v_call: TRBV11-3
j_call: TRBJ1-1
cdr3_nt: TGTGCCAGCAGCTTAGACGAGGACAGGGAGGTCTTCTTT
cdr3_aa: CASSLDEDREVFF

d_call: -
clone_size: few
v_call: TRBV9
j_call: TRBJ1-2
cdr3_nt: TGTGCCAGCACCAAAGACTACTATGGCTACACCTTC
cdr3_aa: CASTKDYYGYTF

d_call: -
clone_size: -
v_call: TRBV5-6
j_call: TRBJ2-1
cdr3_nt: TGTGCCAGCAGCTTTCCCGGGACCTACAATGAGCAGTTCTTC
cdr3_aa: CASSFPGTYNEQFF

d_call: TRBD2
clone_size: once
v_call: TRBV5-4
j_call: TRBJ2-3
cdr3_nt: TGTGCCAGCAGCCCTAAACAAACCGGGGGGTTAGATACGCAGTATTTT
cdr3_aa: CASSPKQTGGLDTQYF

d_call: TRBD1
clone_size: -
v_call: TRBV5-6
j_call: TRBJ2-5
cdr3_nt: TGTGCCAGCAATTCCCCCTGGGGACAGAGGGGAGAGACCCAGTACTTC
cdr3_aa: CASNSPWGQRGETQYF

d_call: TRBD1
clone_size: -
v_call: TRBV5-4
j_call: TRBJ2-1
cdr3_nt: TGTGCCAGCAGCCAGGGACAGACCCCCCCAAGCTCCTACAATGAGCAGTTCTTC
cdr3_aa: CASSQGQTPPSSYNEQFF

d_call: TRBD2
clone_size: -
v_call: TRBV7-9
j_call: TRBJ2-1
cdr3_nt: TGTGCCAGCAGCTTAGCGGGAGGGCCTAGGGATGAGCAGTTCTTC
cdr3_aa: CASSLAGGPRDEQFF

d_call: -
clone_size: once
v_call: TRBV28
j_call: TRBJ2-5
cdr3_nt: TGTGCCAGCAGTTTCGGGTCCCAAGAGACCCAGTACTTC
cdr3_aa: CASSFGSQETQYF

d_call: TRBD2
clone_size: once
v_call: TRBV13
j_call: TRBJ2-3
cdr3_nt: TGTGCCAGCAGCTTAGTTCCAGCGGGAGGGGCAGATACGCAGTATTTT
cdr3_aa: CASSLVPAGGADTQYF

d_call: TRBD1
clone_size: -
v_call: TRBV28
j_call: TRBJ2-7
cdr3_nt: TGTGCCAGCAGTGCGGACAGGGGGCTCTACGAGCAGTACTTC
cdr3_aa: CASSADRGLYEQYF

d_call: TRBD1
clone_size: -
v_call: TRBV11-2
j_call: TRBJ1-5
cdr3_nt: TGTGCCAGCAGCTTAGGGACAGGGGGCGCTCAGCCCCAGCATTTT
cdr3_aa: CASSLGTGGAQPQHF

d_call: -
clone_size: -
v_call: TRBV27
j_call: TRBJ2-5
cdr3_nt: TGTGCCAGCAGGGGGACTGCTGAGACCCAGTACTTC
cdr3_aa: CASRGTAETQYF

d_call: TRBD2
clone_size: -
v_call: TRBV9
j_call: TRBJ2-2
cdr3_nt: TGTGCCAGCAGCACTAGCGGCACCGGGGAGCTGTTTTTT
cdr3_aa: CASSTSGTGELFF